Shown below are 21 T cell receptor beta chains from a single sample sequenced in a study of cytomegalovirus exposure and HLA in healthy donors. Vbeta (60) and Jbeta (13) primers were used in the PCR. Measured with immunoSEQ multiplex PCR; TCRdb has only the in-frame clones, and not every one. The repertoire holds roughly 140,000 clones, with 64% as singletons. The sequencing sample was made of PBMCs. Receptor source: a woman aged 25 to 39 in good health and CMV-seropositive.

This clone has just a few counts. The chain uses TRBV5-6 and TRBJ2-5; 9 nucleotides match TRBD2. This CDR3 comprises 16 residues. The V segment lost 3 bases and the J segment 5 bases; nucleotides outside the gene matches: 11. Per the germline V gene, CDR1 is SGHDT and CDR2 is YYEEEE. CDR3 bases: TGTGCCAGCAGCTCCCCCCCAGCGGGAGGTCGGGAGACCCAGTACTTC. Its translation: CASSSPPAGGRETQYF.

The chain recombines TRBV5-1 with TRBJ2-5; no clear D gene. V dropped 0 bases and J dropped 1 base, with 10 bases sitting between them. In germline, CDR1 is SGHRS, CDR2 YFSETQ. The CDR3 runs 15 residues. CDR3 residues: CASSLGSTSQETQYF. Written as DNA, the CDR3 is TGCGCCAGCAGCTTGGGAAGCACCTCCCAAGAGACCCAGTACTTC.

This chain joins TRBV10-3 and TRBJ2-7; 7 bases align to TRBD1. Germline V CDR1 and CDR2: ENHRY, SYGVKD. This CDR3 comprises 14 residues. The V segment lost 6 bases and the J segment 1 base; nucleotides outside the gene matches: 6. Here the CDR3 reads CAIRRDSVSYEQYF. The CDR3, as DNA: TGTGCCATCAGAAGGGACAGCGTTTCCTACGAGCAGTACTTC.

This chain joins TRBV18 and TRBJ1-4; D unclear. The germline CDR1 and CDR2 sequences are KGHSH and LQKENI. V was pared by 3 bases and J by 5 bases, with 16 bases between. This CDR3 contains 16 residues. For the CDR3, the DNA is TGTGCCAGCTCACCCAGTCGTTCGGGTACCAATGAAAAACTGTTTTTT. Protein product: CASSPSRSGTNEKLFF. The variable domain in full, with the rest retrieved from reference TRBV18 and TRBJ1-4, is NAGVMQNPRHLVRRRGQEARLRCSPMKGHSHVYWYRQLPEEGLKFMVYLQKENIIDESGMPKERFSAEFPKEGPSILRIQQVVRGDSAAYFCASSPSRSGTNEKLFFGSGTQLSVL.

V and J are TRBV2 and TRBJ1-2; D uncertain. The germline V gene encodes CDR1 SNHLY and CDR2 FYNNEI. The CDR3 totals 14 residues. V dropped 3 bases and J dropped 0 bases, with 8 bases sitting between them. The CDR3 loop reads CASSEILANYGYTF. CDR3 nucleotides: TGTGCCAGCAGTGAGATCCTAGCTAACTATGGCTACACCTTC.

Note on this clone: The junction differs from germline at one of its ends, possibly a read error. Other DNA sequences within the sample encode an identical CDR3. The V gene is TRBV15, the J gene TRBJ2-2, with 7 positions matching TRBD1. The CDR3 covers 15 residues. Germline CDR1 is LNHNV and CDR2 is YYDKDF (reference sequence). The CDR3 nucleotides read TGTGCTACCAGCTCGCCGATACAGGGGCCCGGGGAGCTGTTTTTT. Translation gives CATSSPIQGPGELFF.

This clone was seen a handful of times. The J gene is TRBJ1-2, the V gene TRBV13; D is perhaps TRBD1 (5 bases). Germline loops: CDR1 PRHDT, CDR2 FYEKMQ (reference sequence). The CDR3 has 13 residues. V dropped 4 bases and J dropped 6 bases, with 12 bases sitting between them. This chain's CDR3 is CASSSTEKDGYTF. The CDR3 bases are TGTGCCAGCAGCTCGACAGAGAAGGATGGCTACACCTTC.

This chain connects TRBV6-5 to TRBJ2-7; 10 bases fit TRBD1. With V trimmed by 5 bases and J by 2 bases, 6 bases remained unmatched. CDR3 length equals 15 residues. Per germline, CDR1 MNHEY and CDR2 SVGAGI. CDR3 DNA sequence: TGTGCCAGCAGTGCCCCGGGACAGGGGACCTACGAGCAGTACTTC. It codes for CASSAPGQGTYEQYF.

This clone was seen a handful of times. The chain is built from TRBV19 and TRBJ2-1, with 9 bases matching TRBD1. Per the germline V gene, CDR1 is LNHDA and CDR2 is SQIVND (reference sequence). The CDR3 loop spans 14 amino acids. J lost 9 bases, V lost 7 bases, and 10 bases had no gene match. CDR3 amino acids: CASTPGTGFSEQFF. The CDR3 DNA reads as TGTGCCAGTACCCCCGGGACAGGGTTTAGTGAGCAGTTCTTC.

This clone has only a few counts. The junction departs from the called germline gene at one end, perhaps through a read error. V gene TRBV10-3 combines with J gene TRBJ2-1; possibly TRBD2 for D (5 bases). CDR1 ENHRY and CDR2 SYGVKD come from the germline V gene. The CDR3 has 14 amino acids. This CDR3 reads CASSEGSTYNEQFF. The CDR3 region has the DNA TGTGCCAGCAGTGAAGGGAGCACTTACAATGAGCAGTTCTTC.

This chain uses TRBV25-1 with TRBJ1-3; no definite D call. The CDR3 runs to 11 residues. Germline CDR1 and CDR2: MGHDK and SYGVNS. V lost 3 bases, J lost 7 bases, and 4 bases lay in between. This CDR3 reads CASSDINTIYF. The DNA for the CDR3 is TGTGCCAGCAGTGATATTAACACCATATATTTT.

This chain links TRBV7-9 with TRBJ1-4, with a tentative D call TRBD1 (5 bases). Germline V CDR1 and CDR2: SEHNR, FQNEAQ (reference sequence). The CDR3 spans 16 residues. Trimming removed 5 bases at V and 8 bases at J, with 21 bases between. The CDR3 reads CASSQGGAKVGEKLFF. The CDR3 DNA reads TGTGCCAGCAGCCAGGGCGGGGCCAAGGTGGGAGAAAAACTGTTTTTT.

This rearrangement joins TRBV5-6 to TRBJ2-7, with 9 bases lining up with TRBD1. The V segment lost 0 bases and the J segment 4 bases; nucleotides outside the gene matches: 5. This CDR3 is 15 amino acids long. Germline lookup yields CDR1 SGHDT and CDR2 YYEEEE. CDR3 sequence: CASSLVSGQGYEQYF. The CDR3, as DNA: TGTGCCAGCAGCTTGGTCTCGGGACAGGGTTACGAGCAGTACTTC. Together with reference TRBV5-6 and TRBJ2-7, the CDR3 gives the full variable domain: DAGVTQSPTHLIKTRGQQVTLRCSPKSGHDTVSWYQQALGQGPQFIFQYYEEEERQRGNFPDRFSGHQFPNYSSELNVNALLLGDSALYLCASSLVSGQGYEQYFGPGTRLTVT.

The rearrangement links TRBV6-6 to TRBJ2-7; D gene uncertain. Germline V gives CDR1 MNHNY, CDR2 SVGAGI (reference sequence). CDR3 length equals 10 residues. CDR3 in DNA: TGTGCATTTACTTTGTCCGAGCAGTACTTC. It translates to CAFTLSEQYF.

The chain is built from TRBV6-6 and TRBJ1-4, with 7 bases identical to TRBD1. CDR3 length: 14 residues. CDR1 is MNHNY, CDR2 SVGAGI, per germline (reference sequence). The ends lost 6 bases at V and 7 bases at J; junction bases unmatched: 8. This CDR3 is CASSSTGAVEKLFF. The CDR3 nucleotides read TGTGCCAGCAGCTCTACAGGGGCGGTTGAAAAACTGTTTTTT.

To note about this clone: The sample carries other DNA sequences with the same CDR3. The chain is built from TRBV18 and TRBJ2-5, with a possible D match to TRBD2 (6 bases). The CDR3 runs to 13 residues. Deletions cut 6 bases from V and 3 bases from J, with 11 bases between. Germline assignment: CDR1 KGHSH and CDR2 LQKENI. The CDR3 loop reads CASSPGLKETQYF. CDR3 DNA: TGTGCCAGCTCCCCGGGACTTAAAGAGACCCAGTACTTC.

CDR3 bases: TGTGCCAGCCCAAGACCCGGAATGCGGGAGCAAGAGACCCAGTACTTC. Translating it yields CASPRPGMREQETQYF. J is TRBJ2-5 and V is TRBV6-4; TRBD2 matches 7 bases. Trimming cost V 8 bases and J 2 bases; bases outside gene matches: 14. This CDR3 has 16 amino acids. Germline V lookup: CDR1 MRHNA, CDR2 SNTAGT.

The sample holds a few counts of this clone. The V and J genes are TRBV6-6 and TRBJ1-3; the D gene is possibly TRBD1 (5 bases). This CDR3 region has 16 residues. CDR1 is MNHNY and CDR2 is SVGAGI in the germline V gene (reference sequence). Trimming cost V 2 bases and J 0 bases, with 11 bases left between them. CDR3 loop: CASSYGSQGSGNTIYF. The CDR3 coding sequence is TGTGCCAGCAGTTACGGTTCTCAGGGCTCTGGAAACACCATATATTTT.

The V call is TRBV5-4, the J call TRBJ2-7, with TRBD1 identical over 8 bases. Germline V gene sequence: CDR1 SGHNT, CDR2 YYREEE (reference sequence). Trimming cost V 4 bases and J 0 bases; bases outside gene matches: 3. The CDR3 sequence is 14 residues long. CDR3 amino acids: CASSIGQGSYEQYF. The CDR3 nucleotides are TGTGCCAGCAGCATAGGACAGGGCTCCTACGAGCAGTACTTC.

The rearrangement links TRBV25-1 to TRBJ2-1, with D tentatively TRBD2 (7 bases). This CDR3 is built from 14 residues. V gave up 6 bases and J gave up 9 bases, with 18 bases separating them. The germline V gene has CDR1 MGHDK and CDR2 SYGVNS. The CDR3 spells CASSSAGQSGEQFF. CDR3 nucleotides: TGTGCCAGCAGCTCAGCGGGACAAAGTGGTGAGCAGTTCTTC.

The rearrangement links TRBV2 to TRBJ1-5; no definite D call. Looked up from germline, CDR1 is SNHLY and CDR2 is FYNNEI. V gave up 3 bases and J gave up 5 bases, with 11 bases separating them. This CDR3 contains 14 residues. CDR3 residues: CASSDRGPYQPQHF. CDR3 DNA: TGTGCCAGCAGTGACCGAGGGCCGTATCAGCCCCAGCATTTT.